This TCR beta chain was recorded in a study of shared clonotypes between healthy human individuals. Study-wide results and limits: Clonotypes which were not shared had lower generation probabilities than clonotypes that all four donors shared. Limitation of the genetic and exposure-history diversity represented came from the few donors. As a rule, naive subsets had a larger estimated richness than memory subsets. Exclusively blood specimens were collected; tissue repertoires likely differ.

Method: immunoSEQ multiplex PCR; TCRdb's copy keeps in-frame clones and lacks some. The sample includes approximately 2.3 million clones, 85% to 95% of them seen just once. Regarding this clone: Antigen specificity is unknown.

Sequenced: naive CD4+ T cells from PBMCs. Subset described: CD45RA+ positively selected. The source is a man aged 18 to 29 in good health. Some clones in this sample may be carry-over from other donors' samples.

The CDR3 loop is CSVARRLAGNTDTQYF. The CDR3 nucleotides are TGCAGCGTCGCCCGCCGGCTAGCGGGAAACACAGATACGCAGTATTTT. The rearrangement uses TRBV29-1 and TRBJ2-3, with 9 nucleotides matching TRBD2. V trimming: 6 bases; J trimming: 2 bases; junction bases outside the gene matches: 12. Germline-derived CDR1 and CDR2 are SQVTM and ANQGSEA. The CDR3 spans 16 residues.